This TCR beta chain derives from a study of blood T cell repertoires in COVID-19. Study overall: Acute-phase and convalescent COVID-19 samples originated in the United States, Italy and Spain.

Trimming took 2 bases from V and 2 from J, leaving 15 bases between them. Looked up from germline, CDR1 is SGHRS and CDR2 is YFSETQ. The CDR3 contains 16 residues. Original data processing: Scientists estimated how many nucleated cells there were by amplifying reference gene primers. Libraries were prepared by immunoSEQ multiplex PCR; TCRdb keeps only in-frame clonotypes and omits some of them. That table furnishes V, J and clone size, whereas the DNA furnished D and trimming. The sample contains about 250,000 clones, roughly 85% of which appear only once. Sequencing was carried out using peripheral blood. The clonotype was recovered from a woman aged 25 to 39 with active or convalescent COVID-19. The chain employs TRBV5-1 and TRBJ2-3; TRBD1 is a possible D gene (5 bases). This CDR3 reads CASSFTWAGHTDTQYF. The CDR3 bases are TGCGCCAGCAGCTTCACGTGGGCAGGGCACACAGATACGCAGTATTTT.